The entry below describes one T cell receptor (beta chain). This clonotype was detected once. Its antigen is not yet known. Sequence at one end of the junction differs from germline and may be a read error. The roughly 39 donors, aged about 6 to 95 years, were systemically healthy Caucasian individuals from Russia. Around 9.9 milliliters of peripheral blood were collected from each donor into EDTA-treated Vacutainer tubes. PBMCs were isolated by Ficoll-Paque density-gradient centrifugation, with at least 6.5 million obtained per sample. Trizol reagent was used to extract total RNA from PBMCs, with at least 5 micrograms per sample. For every donor, an aliquot of PBMCs went through flow cytometry to measure the percentages of naive CD45RAhigh/CD27high T cells. To prepare the library, 5' RACE was applied. The instrument was an Illumina HiSeq 2500. A second PCR of roughly 6 to 11 cycles was run with a J-beta primer mix and a sample-barcoded 5' primer. A unique molecular identifier was introduced onto each TCR beta cDNA molecule by a template-switch 5' adaptor carrying 12 random nucleotides. At least 2.5 million CDR3-containing paired-end reads were obtained from each sample. The Mint cDNA synthesis kit, primed by a TRBC-specific oligonucleotide, was used to synthesize first-strand cDNA from all RNA. Following uracil-DNA glycosylase treatment, all cDNA underwent a first 18-cycle PCR with the universal primers M1SS and BC2_uni_R. Per the source publication's procedure: Each sample was normalized by randomly selecting 1 million high-quality reads, each carrying a distinct molecular identifier. Reads with shared molecular identifiers were discarded instead of being binned into consensus sequences. CDR3 identification, clonotype clustering and error correction used MiTCR with a Q25 quality threshold and the strictest error-elimination algorithm. A nonparametric unseen species model with Euler transformation was used to estimate a lower bound on total TCR beta diversity. TCRdb reran the public reads through fastp at Q25 and MiXCR, keeping productive beta chains. Here each entry gathers all rows of one CDR3 protein and keeps the most common genes and DNA. These V and J calls rely on TCRdb rather than the paper's analysis. Within this sample are 910,000 or so distinct CDR3 sequences, with just over 50% of them counted one time only. The top ten clones comprise about a fifth of the sample.

The data derive from a study of blood T cells in healthy people across ages (dated by TCRdb to between 2014 and 2016). Regarding the study in general: In model experiments, roughly one uniquely barcoded TCR beta cDNA molecule per two T cells was captured by template switching. To avoid experimental bias, donors of different ages were distributed randomly across sequencing lanes. The study analyzed two additional independent replicas of 1 million unique cDNA reads from the same blood draw for two donors, one aged 18 to 30 and one aged 80 or older. Donors were grouped into four age groups: young (average roughly 15 years), middle-aged (approximately 41), aged (around 60) and long-lived (approximately 81). The study measured age-related changes in TCR beta repertoire diversity using deep sequencing normalized with unique cDNA molecular identifiers.

What the study reported, not specific to this receptor: As age increased, observed TCR beta diversity per million T cells dropped in a roughly linear way, and a significant reduction was already evident by age approximately 40. Donor CMV infection status was unknown, potentially confounding age-related changes in expanded clonotypes. Because profiling used bulk unsorted PBMCs, naive and antigen-experienced compartments could not be compared conclusively. The long-lived group showed more naive CD4+ T cells, fewer expanded clones and increased TCR diversity than the aged group, suggesting age selection. Estimates of total diversity from one million sequenced T cells were regarded as lower bounds and underestimates. There was a strong correlation between observed TCR beta diversity and the percentage of naive T cells measured by flow cytometry.

Counted from cysteine to phenylalanine, this CDR3 has 19 amino acids. Only the CDR3 DNA stays, 57 bases, in frame from base 1. Reading the germline V gene gives CDR1 SGHRS and CDR2 YFSETQ. This TCR came from a woman aged 55-69 years in good health. The rearrangement combines TRBV5-1 with TRBJ2-1, with 8 junctional bases fitting TRBD1. Sequenced sample: blood. The DNA reads TGCGTCAGCAGCTTGTCCCATGACAGGGGCCTATACTCCTACAATGAGCAGTTCTTC. Its protein is CVSSLSHDRGLYSYNEQFF.